This T cell receptor beta chain is from a study of CXCR3-negative and CXCR3-positive naive CD8 T cells. As for this clonotype: What it recognizes is unknown.

The sorting of each CD8+ T cell subset was done in triplicate, at under 350,000 cells each. General study points: Within a donor, both naive subsets shared TRBV-TRBJ usage, unlike memory cells. It was found that naive subsets had comparable surface CD5, and TCR strength was inferred from TRB CDR3 properties. Diversity ran similarly high across both naive subsets but far lower in memory CD8+ cells. TRB CDR3s were more hydrophobic in CXCR3-positive than in CXCR3-negative naive cells.

CDR1 and CDR2 (germline): SGHRS, YFSETQ. The CDR3 is 18 residues long. Researchers prepared the TRB cDNA libraries using 5' RACE with UMI labels. TCRdb re-called the 5' RACE reads and catalogs CDR3 proteins one per entry, DNA excluded. This sample's table has some 150,000 distinct CDR3 sequences. Sequences were obtained from naive CXCR3+ CD8+ T cells from blood. Described subset: CD45RO-CCR7+CD27+CD95- naive CD8+ T cells expressing CXCR3 (TNR3+). The TCR comes from a human donor in good health. Some clones in this sample may be carry-over from other donors' samples. V is TRBV5-1 and J is TRBJ2-7; lacking DNA, the TRBD1 call made by TCRdb goes unchecked. This chain's CDR3 is CASSLLGTGKPQRGEQYF.